Listed below are T cell receptor beta chains from one sample, sequenced in a study of T cell repertoires in ileal Crohn's disease. This table comes from immunoSEQ multiplex PCR, and its TCRdb copy is limited to in-frame clones, with some not included. In the table there are roughly 62,000 clones, around 90% of which are singletons. What was sequenced was ileal tissue. The receptor set was obtained from an adult with Crohn's disease. The CDR3 runs from the conserved cysteine through the conserved F or W. The order of the fields is J gene, clone size, V gene, CDR3 length, D gene, CDR3 protein, CDR3 DNA. A D gene is named only where the DNA matches it firmly. Not all rows give a size; the values are once, few, many and, for expanded clones, a class.

>TRBJ2-1|.|TRBV13|15|TRBD1
CASSPGTGAYNEQFF
TGTGCCAGCAGTCCCGGGACAGGGGCCTACAATGAGCAGTTCTTC
>TRBJ1-4|.|TRBV6-4|13|.
CASSVRAGEKLFF
TGTGCCAGCAGTGTCAGGGCCGGAGAAAAACTGTTTTTT
>TRBJ1-2|.|TRBV27|13|.
CASSLQSHYGYTF
TGTGCCAGCAGTTTACAGTCCCACTATGGCTACACCTTC
>TRBJ1-1|.|TRBV5-1|14|TRBD1
CASSVDRVGTEAFF
TGCGCCAGCAGCGTCGACAGGGTGGGCACTGAAGCTTTCTTT
>TRBJ1-6|.|TRBV9|13|TRBD1
CASSVGTGAPLHF
TGTGCCAGCAGCGTAGGGACAGGAGCACCCCTCCACTTT
>TRBJ1-2|.|TRBV6-6|15|.
CASSYPAQGNYGYTF
TGTGCCAGCAGTTACCCAGCTCAGGGGAACTATGGCTACACCTTC
>TRBJ2-3|.|TRBV29-1|11|TRBD2
CSVIKREWEYF
TGCAGCGTGATAAAGCGGGAGTGGGAGTATTTT
>TRBJ1-2|.|TRBV4-1|15|TRBD1
CASSQGQGDNYGYTF
TGCGCCAGCAGCCAGGGACAGGGTGATAACTATGGCTACACCTTC
>TRBJ1-1|.|TRBV11-2|13|.
CASSLVSLPEAFF
TGTGCCAGCAGCTTAGTTTCTCTTCCTGAAGCTTTCTTT
>TRBJ2-2|.|TRBV2|13|.
CASSEAWPGELFF
TGTGCCAGCAGTGAAGCCTGGCCCGGGGAGCTGTTTTTT
>TRBJ2-3|.|TRBV6-5|14|TRBD1
CASSRTGATDTQYF
TGTGCCAGCAGTCGAACAGGGGCTACAGATACGCAGTATTTT
>TRBJ2-3|.|TRBV25-1|12|.
CASSAGADTQYF
TGTGCCAGCAGCGCAGGGGCAGATACGCAGTATTTT
>TRBJ1-1|.|TRBV11-2|15|.
CASSLAAGGSGEAFF
TGTGCCAGCAGCTTAGCGGCGGGTGGGAGTGGAGAAGCTTTCTTT
>TRBJ1-4|.|TRBV4-1|16|.
CASSQDMTVRGEKLFF
TGCGCCAGCAGCCAAGATATGACAGTAAGGGGTGAAAAACTGTTTTTT
>TRBJ2-2|.|TRBV9|17|.
CASSRRGSGAYIGELFF
TGTGCCAGCAGCCGCCGGGGGAGCGGAGCGTACATCGGGGAGCTGTTTTTT
>TRBJ2-6|.|TRBV19|15|.
CASTTASVRANVLTF
TGTGCCAGTACTACAGCCAGTGTTAGGGCCAACGTCCTGACTTTC
>TRBJ1-6|.|TRBV2|13|.
CASRGQGNSPLHF
TGTGCCAGCAGGGGTCAGGGGAATTCACCCCTCCACTTT
>TRBJ2-7|.|TRBV28|15|TRBD2
CASILSAGVVREQYF
TGTGCCAGCATCCTGTCAGCGGGAGTAGTCCGCGAGCAGTACTTC
>TRBJ1-2|.|TRBV5-1|14|.
CASSLSGSGIVGTF
TGCGCCAGCAGCCTATCCGGCTCGGGGATCGTAGGAACCTTC
>TRBJ1-5|.|TRBV28|15|.
CASSLVQGMGQPQHF
TGTGCCAGCAGTTTAGTTCAGGGAATGGGGCAGCCCCAGCATTTT
>TRBJ1-5|.|TRBV15|15|TRBD1
CATSRDRGHNQPQHF
TGTGCCACCAGCAGGGACAGGGGTCACAATCAGCCCCAGCATTTT
>TRBJ2-5|once|TRBV18|17|TRBD1
CASSPVGQGFTQETQYF
TGTGCCAGCTCACCAGTAGGACAGGGATTTACCCAAGAGACCCAGTACTTC
>TRBJ1-2|.|TRBV4-3|16|.
CASSQAPGGSGYGYTF
TGCGCCAGCAGCCAAGCCCCTGGGGGGAGTGGCTATGGCTACACCTTC
>TRBJ2-2|.|TRBV5-1|13|.
CASSLGEAGELFF
TGCGCCAGCAGCTTGGGGGAGGCCGGGGAGCTGTTTTTT
>TRBJ2-4|.|TRBV18|15|.
CASSRTQGSKNIQYF
TGTGCCAGCTCACGAACACAGGGATCCAAAAACATTCAGTACTTC
>TRBJ2-7|.|TRBV28|15|TRBD2
CASSSVAGGFVQQYF
TGTGCCAGCAGTTCCGTAGCGGGAGGGTTTGTTCAGCAGTACTTC
>TRBJ2-3|.|TRBV27|15|.
CASSTYPQGTDTQYF
TGTGCCAGCAGTACCTACCCACAGGGTACGGATACGCAGTATTTT
>TRBJ1-3|.|TRBV19|15|.
CASSSAGSPANTIYF
TGTGCCAGCTCCTCGGCGGGTTCCCCAGCAAACACCATATATTTT
>TRBJ2-5|.|TRBV18|13|.
CASTHREQETQYF
TGTGCCAGCACCCACAGGGAACAAGAGACCCAGTACTTC
>TRBJ2-2|few|TRBV29-1|14|TRBD2
CSAGLVGTTGELFF
TGCAGCGCAGGACTAGTTGGGACCACCGGGGAGCTGTTTTTT
>TRBJ1-5|.|TRBV7-8|15|TRBD1
CASSRQGSGNQPQHF
TGTGCCAGCAGCCGACAGGGGAGTGGGAATCAGCCCCAGCATTTT
>TRBJ1-2|.|TRBV7-8|17|TRBD1
CASSLASTGFPDVGYTF
TGTGCCAGCAGCTTAGCGTCGACAGGGTTCCCAGACGTCGGCTACACCTTC
>TRBJ1-6|.|TRBV19|17|TRBD1
CASSTTRDRGRGSPLHF
TGTGCCAGTAGTACCACTCGCGACAGGGGGCGAGGTTCACCCCTCCACTTT